The 11 T cell receptor beta chains in this list originate from one sample, sequenced in a study of blood T cell repertoires in COVID-19. Generated by immunoSEQ multiplex PCR, the TCRdb table keeps only in-frame clones and is missing some. The sample carries approximately 150,000 clones, approximately 85% recorded once. The specimen was peripheral blood. The receptors shown here come from a woman of 80 years or more with COVID-19, enrolled during active disease.

This clone has only one observation. V usage is TRBV24-1 and J usage is TRBJ2-1; D is possibly TRBD2 (6 bases). Between the trimmed V and J ends, which lost 5 bases and 4 bases, there was a span of 14 bases. CDR1 and CDR2 (germline): KGHDR, SFDVKD. There are 15 residues in the CDR3. CDR3 bases: TGTGCCACCAGTGGCGGAGGGGTGGGTTACAATGAGCAGTTCTTC. Amino acids: CATSGGGVGYNEQFF.

This chain uses TRBV4-2 with TRBJ2-5; possibly TRBD2 for D (5 bases). Germline V CDR1 and CDR2: LGHNA, YNFKEQ. The CDR3 is made up of 15 amino acids. V lost 3 bases to trimming and J lost 0 bases, with 11 bases between them. The CDR3 coding sequence is TGTGCCAGCAGCCAGGCTGGAGCGGACCAAGAGACCCAGTACTTC. Amino acid sequence: CASSQAGADQETQYF.

The chain couples TRBV6-5 to TRBJ2-3; TRBD2 agrees at 7 bases. In germline, CDR1 is MNHEY, CDR2 SVGAGI. After removal of 6 bases from V and 2 bases from J, the junction contained 8 bases not matched to a gene. The CDR3 totals 15 residues. This chain's CDR3 is CASRTSRVLTDTQYF. The DNA for the CDR3 is TGTGCCAGCAGGACTAGCCGTGTACTCACAGATACGCAGTATTTT.

The V gene is TRBV3-1 (or the pseudogene TRBV3-2), the J gene TRBJ2-3; no definite D call. CDR3 length: 13 residues. V shed 3 bases and J shed 1 base, with 5 bases lying between them. Germline V gene lookup returns CDR1 LGHDT and CDR2 YNNKEL (reference sequence). This CDR3 is CASSQPGTDTQYF. CDR3 coding DNA: TGTGCCAGCAGCCAGCCGGGCACAGATACGCAGTATTTT.

The CDR3 here is CAWDRVVADTQYF. The DNA of the CDR3 is TGTGCCTGGGACAGGGTGGTCGCAGATACGCAGTATTTT. V and J are TRBV30 and TRBJ2-3; 7 bases agree with TRBD1. This CDR3 spans 13 amino acids. Germline V gives CDR1 GTSNPN, CDR2 SVGIG (reference sequence). With 5 bases clipped from V and 4 bases from J, the junction kept 6 bases outside the gene matches.

This rearrangement joins TRBV10-3 to TRBJ1-1; a possible D gene is TRBD1 (5 bases). The germline CDR1 and CDR2 sequences are ENHRY and SYGVKD. The CDR3 runs to 13 residues. V lost 9 bases and J lost 6, with 17 bases in between. CDR3 residues: CAICWDPGSEAFF. CDR3 DNA sequence: TGTGCCATTTGTTGGGATCCAGGGTCTGAAGCTTTCTTT.

The chain uses TRBV6-6 and TRBJ1-1; no definite D call. Germline values: CDR1 MNHNY, CDR2 SVGAGI (reference sequence). This CDR3 comprises 14 residues. The ends were cut back, 2 bases at V and 4 bases at J, with 11 bases in the middle. This chain's CDR3 is CASSYDPEVTEAFF. Here the CDR3 DNA reads TGTGCCAGCAGTTACGACCCCGAGGTCACTGAAGCTTTCTTT.

The chain is built from TRBV7-6 and TRBJ2-2, with TRBD1 identical over 12 bases. Germline CDR1 is SGHVS and CDR2 is FNYEAQ. This CDR3 has 16 amino acids. After removal of 7 bases from V and 3 bases from J, the junction contained 6 bases not matched to a gene. The CDR3 sequence: CASTGTGGGYTGELFF. CDR3 coding DNA: TGTGCCAGCACCGGGACAGGGGGCGGGTACACCGGGGAGCTGTTTTTT.

This rearrangement joins TRBV30 to TRBJ2-7, with TRBD1 as a possible D gene (6 bases). V shed 5 bases and J shed 2 bases, with 7 bases lying between them. This CDR3 has 11 residues. From germline, CDR1 is GTSNPN and CDR2 SVGIG (reference sequence). CDR3 loop: CAWRTAYEQYF. CDR3 bases: TGTGCCTGGCGGACAGCCTACGAGCAGTACTTC.

The chain recombines TRBV7-2 with TRBJ2-7; D is possibly TRBD1 (5 bases). CDR1 SGHTA and CDR2 FQGNSA come from the germline V gene. Trimming took off 5 bases at V and 0 bases at J, with 11 bases between the two ends. CDR3 length equals 14 residues. The DNA for the CDR3 is TGTGCCAGCAGCGCAGGGCCTACCTCCTACGAGCAGTACTTC. Translating gives CASSAGPTSYEQYF.

This clone was seen once. This sequence joins TRBV29-1 and TRBJ2-3; possibly TRBD2 for D (6 bases). Trimming took 2 bases from V and 0 from J, leaving 9 bases between them. Germline CDR1 SQVTM, CDR2 ANQGSEA. The CDR3 runs 14 residues. The CDR3 reads CSVESGGSTDTQYF. CDR3 sequence (DNA): TGCAGCGTTGAAAGCGGAGGGAGCACAGATACGCAGTATTTT.